The clone carrying this T cell receptor beta chain has only one observation. The CDR3 loop spans 15 amino acids. The germline gives CDR1 SGHTS, CDR2 YDEGEE. Trimming at V came to 4 bases and at J to 5 bases, leaving 8 bases not matched to a gene. Sequencing used immunoSEQ multiplex PCR; TCRdb keeps in-frame clones, though not all of them. Among some 2,400,000 clones listed, 90% to 96% were seen once. This entry is derived from a study of shared clonotypes between healthy human individuals. This receptor was obtained from a young man in good health. The sample taken for sequencing was naive CD4+ T cells sorted from blood. Noted subset: CD45RA+ positively selected. This chain links TRBV5-8 with TRBJ2-5; 10 bases match TRBD2. The CDR3 region is CASSSSGGAWETQYF. For the CDR3, the DNA is TGTGCCAGCAGCAGCAGCGGGGGGGCCTGGGAGACCCAGTACTTC. The full variable domain, in which reference TRBV5-8 and TRBJ2-5 provide the parts outside the CDR3, is EAGVTQSPTHLIKTRGQQATLRCSPISGHTSVYWYQQALGLGLQFLLWYDEGEERNRGNFPPRFSGRQFPNYSSELNVNALELEDSALYLCASSSSGGAWETQYFGPGTRLLVL.